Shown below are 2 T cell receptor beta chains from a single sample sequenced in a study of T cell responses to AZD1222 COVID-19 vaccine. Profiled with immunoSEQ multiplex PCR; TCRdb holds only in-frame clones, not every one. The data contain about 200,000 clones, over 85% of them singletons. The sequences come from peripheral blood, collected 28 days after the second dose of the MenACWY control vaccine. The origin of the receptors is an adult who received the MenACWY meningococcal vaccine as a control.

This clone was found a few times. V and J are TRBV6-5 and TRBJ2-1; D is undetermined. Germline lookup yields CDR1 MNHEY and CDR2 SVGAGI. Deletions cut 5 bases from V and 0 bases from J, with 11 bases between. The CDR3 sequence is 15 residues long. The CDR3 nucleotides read TGTGCCAGCAGTCCCAGATTAAGCTCCTACAATGAGCAGTTCTTC. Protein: CASSPRLSSYNEQFF.

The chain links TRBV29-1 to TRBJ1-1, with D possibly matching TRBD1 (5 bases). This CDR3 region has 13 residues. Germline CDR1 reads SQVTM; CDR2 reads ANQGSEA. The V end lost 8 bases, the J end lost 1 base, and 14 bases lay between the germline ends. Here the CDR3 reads CSTSGAWNTEAFF. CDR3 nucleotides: TGCAGCACCTCCGGGGCCTGGAACACTGAAGCTTTCTTT.